What follows are 2 T cell receptor beta chains derived from one specimen sequenced in a study of shared clonotypes between healthy human individuals. Measured with immunoSEQ multiplex PCR; TCRdb has only the in-frame clones, and not every one. Of about 1.5 million clones listed, around 98% were seen once; the top ten hold about 0.4%. The source material was naive CD4+ T cells sorted from blood. Subset defined: CD45RA+ positively selected. The receptors shown here come from a man aged 25-45 years in good health.

Points on this clone: Other DNA sequences in the sample encode the same CDR3. The J gene is TRBJ2-3, the V gene TRBV7-9; the D gene is possibly TRBD1 (6 bases). This CDR3 region has 14 residues. Germline V gene sequence: CDR1 SEHNR, CDR2 FQNEAQ (reference sequence). Between the trimmed V and J ends, which lost 5 bases and 2 bases, there was a span of 11 bases. This CDR3 reads CASSQGQYTDTQYF. In nucleotides, the CDR3 is TGTGCCAGCAGCCAAGGACAGTACACAGATACGCAGTATTTT.

V gene TRBV15 combines with J gene TRBJ1-1; 7 nucleotides line up with TRBD1. The CDR3 totals 13 residues. Trimming took 2 bases from V and 6 from J; bases not matched to a gene: 3. In germline, CDR1 is LNHNV, CDR2 YYDKDF (reference sequence). The CDR3 bases are TGTGCCACCAGCAGACCCGGGACAGCTGAAGCTTTCTTT. As protein: CATSRPGTAEAFF. Based on the CDR3 plus reference TRBV15 and TRBJ1-1, the full variable domain is DAMVIQNPRYQVTQFGKPVTLSCSQTLNHNVMYWYQQKSSQAPKLLFHYYDKDFNNEADTPDNFQSRRPNTSFCFLDIRSPGLGDTAMYLCATSRPGTAEAFFGQGTRLTVV.